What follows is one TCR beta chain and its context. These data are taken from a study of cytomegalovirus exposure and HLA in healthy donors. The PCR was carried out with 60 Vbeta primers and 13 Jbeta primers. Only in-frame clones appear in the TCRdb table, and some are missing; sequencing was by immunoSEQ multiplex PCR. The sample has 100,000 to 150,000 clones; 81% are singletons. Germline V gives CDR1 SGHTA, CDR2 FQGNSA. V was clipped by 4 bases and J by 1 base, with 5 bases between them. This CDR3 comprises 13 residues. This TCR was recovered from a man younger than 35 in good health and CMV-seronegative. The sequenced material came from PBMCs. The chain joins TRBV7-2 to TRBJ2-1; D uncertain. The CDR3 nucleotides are TGTGCCAGCAGCTCCCCTTCCTACAATGAGCAGTTCTTC. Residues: CASSSPSYNEQFF.